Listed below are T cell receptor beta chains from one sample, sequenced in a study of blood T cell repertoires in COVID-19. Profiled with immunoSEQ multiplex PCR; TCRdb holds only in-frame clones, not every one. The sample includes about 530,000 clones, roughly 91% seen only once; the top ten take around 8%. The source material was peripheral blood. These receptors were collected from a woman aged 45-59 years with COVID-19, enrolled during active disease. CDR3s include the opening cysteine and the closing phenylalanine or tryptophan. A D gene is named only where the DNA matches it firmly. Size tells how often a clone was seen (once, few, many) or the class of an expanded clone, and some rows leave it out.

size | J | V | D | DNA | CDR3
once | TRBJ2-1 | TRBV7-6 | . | TGTGCCAGCAGCCGTGGAGGGCTCGAGCAGTTCTTC | CASSRGGLEQFF
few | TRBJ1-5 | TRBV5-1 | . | TGCGCCAGCAGCACGGACATGAACCAGCCCCAGCATTTT | CASSTDMNQPQHF
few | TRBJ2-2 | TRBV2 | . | TGTGCCAGCAGTCACGAACAACCGACCGGGGAGCTGTTTTTT | CASSHEQPTGELFF
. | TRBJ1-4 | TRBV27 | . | TGTGCCAGCAGTACAAAAGGGGGTGGTAATGAAAAACTGTTTTTT | CASSTKGGGNEKLFF
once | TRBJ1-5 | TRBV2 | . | TGTGCCAGCAGTGAAGACACGGGACTGATTCAGCCCCAGCATTTT | CASSEDTGLIQPQHF
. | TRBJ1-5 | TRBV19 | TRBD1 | TGTGCCAGTAGCCAAGGACAGGGAGATCATCAGCCCCAGCATTTT | CASSQGQGDHQPQHF
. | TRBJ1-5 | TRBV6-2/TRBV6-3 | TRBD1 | TGTGCCAGCAGTTTCAGACAGGGGTCGAGCAATCAGCCCCAGCATTTT | CASSFRQGSSNQPQHF
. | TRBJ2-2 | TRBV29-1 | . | TGCAGCGCGCGACAGGGAGGCACCGGGGAGCTGTTTTTT | CSARQGGTGELFF
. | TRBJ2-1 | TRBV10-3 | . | TGTGCCATCAGTGGCCGGGGGGCGGGGGCTAACAATGAGCAGTTCTTC | CAISGRGAGANNEQFF
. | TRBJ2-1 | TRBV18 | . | TGTGCCAGCTCACCAAGGCCGGGTGAGCAGTTCTTC | CASSPRPGEQFF
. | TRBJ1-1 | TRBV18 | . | TGTGCCAGCTCACCCGGGGGTCCGAACACTGAAGCTTTCTTT | CASSPGGPNTEAFF
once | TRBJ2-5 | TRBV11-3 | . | TGTGCCAGCAGCCTGGGGGGTCAGGAGACCCAGTACTTC | CASSLGGQETQYF
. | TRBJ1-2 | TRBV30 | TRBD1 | TGTGCCTGGGCTACCGGGACAGGCAACTATGGCTACACCTTC | CAWATGTGNYGYTF
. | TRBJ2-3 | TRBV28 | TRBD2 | TGTGCCAGCAGTTTAGACCGGGGGAGGGGAGTGGCAGATACGCAGTATTTT | CASSLDRGRGVADTQYF
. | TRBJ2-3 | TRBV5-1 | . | TGCGCCAGCAGCTTGCCCCAGGGCGCAAATACGCAGTATTTT | CASSLPQGANTQYF
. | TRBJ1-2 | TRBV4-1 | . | TGCGCCAGCAGCCTCCACCCAGGCCATGGCTACACCTTC | CASSLHPGHGYTF
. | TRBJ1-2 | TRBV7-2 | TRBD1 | TGTGCCAGCAGCTTAGCTGGACAGGGGGGGTATGGCTACACCTTC | CASSLAGQGGYGYTF
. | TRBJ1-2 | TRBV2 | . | TGTGCCAGTAAAGTCGATGGAGGGTCGAGGTATGGCTACACCTTC | CASKVDGGSRYGYTF
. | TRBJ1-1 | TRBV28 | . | TGTGCCAGCAGTCTCCCGTTAGAGGGCGTGAACACTGAAGCTTTCTTT | CASSLPLEGVNTEAFF
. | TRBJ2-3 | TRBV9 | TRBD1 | TGTGCCAGCAGCGTAGTGGGGACAGGACACACAGATACGCAGTATTTT | CASSVVGTGHTDTQYF
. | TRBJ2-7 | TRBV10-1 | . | TGCGCCAGCAGTCTTGGACAGAACTACGAGCAGTACTTC | CASSLGQNYEQYF
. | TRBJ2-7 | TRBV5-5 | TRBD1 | TGTGCCAGCAGCGGATGGGACAGCTCCTACGAGCAGTACTTC | CASSGWDSSYEQYF
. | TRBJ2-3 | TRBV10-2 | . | TGCGCCAGCAGTGAGTGGGCAACAAGCTCTAGCACAGATACGCAGTATTTT | CASSEWATSSSTDTQYF
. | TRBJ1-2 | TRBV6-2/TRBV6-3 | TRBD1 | TGTGCCAGCAGTCGGGGACAGGCCGGTAGGACCTTC | CASSRGQAGRTF